This T cell receptor (beta chain) was sequenced during a study of CD8+CD57+ T cells in acquired aplastic anemia. Study in general: Sorted CD4+ and CD8+ cells gave an average of 3.2 ug of DNA. Overall study results and limits: Patients and controls were not found to differ significantly in CD8+ Simpson's diversity. Patients had around 30 CD8+ CDR3 sequences in common with controls (the shared set).

Ten or more counts support this clonotype. Its target is unknown. The sequenced patients had an expansion of CD8+CD57+ cells seen by flow cytometry. Each patient carried a diagnosis of severe acquired aplastic anemia. TCR beta VDJ combinations and CDR3 sequences were profiled from genomic DNA. TCRdb called the reads again in MiXCR, with one record for every CDR3 protein. The repertoire holds around 430,000 distinct CDR3 sequences, with over 25% as singletons. This CDR3 is 15 amino acids long. CDR1 is LNHDA and CDR2 is SQIVND in the germline V gene (reference sequence). The V and J ends lost 3 bases and 0 bases respectively, with 10 bases between them.

V gene TRBV19 combines with J gene TRBJ2-3; D uncertain. The sequence derives from a human donor with aplastic anemia. The specimen was sorted CD4+, CD8+, or CD8+CD57+ T cells (not recorded which) from PBMCs. The CDR3 is CASSMLGSSTDTQYF. The CDR3 DNA reads as TGTGCCAGTAGTATGCTTGGCAGCAGCACAGATACGCAGTATTTT.